The source of this T cell receptor (beta chain) is a study of regulatory T cells in long-lasting Graves disease listed by TCRdb under 2021. As for the study more broadly: Persistent Graves' disease meant more than 5 years of antithyroid drug treatment with TSH receptor autoantibodies that stayed positive. Peripheral blood TCR sequencing and RNA sequencing compared persistent Graves' disease patients with newly diagnosed Graves' disease patients. The study took place in China and was registered as a clinical trial. A total of 33 samples underwent TCR sequencing, from about 13 patients with persistent Graves' disease and some 20 patients with newly diagnosed Graves' disease. On average, persistent Graves' disease patients in the clinical cohort had been on antithyroid drugs for approximately ten years.

On this clonotype itself: Its specific antigen is unknown. No clone much larger than this one lies a single base away; base qualities are absent.

The study at large found these results: The study examined only peripheral blood because the primary lesion, thyroid tissue, could not be accessed. Lower TCR Shannon entropy and fewer highly expanded clones were observed in persistent Graves' disease patients than in newly diagnosed patients, which suggested clonal expansion. Sequencing and analysis were restricted to the TCR beta chain. As a limitation, the authors acknowledged that the small sample size may reduce accuracy. Persistent patients shared more public clonotypes among themselves (roughly 2,700) than newly diagnosed patients did (over 950).

This specimen's time point label, per the study, means: persistent/refractory GD, antithyroid drugs over 5 years with positive TRAb. For both TCR sequencing and RNA sequencing, RNA was extracted from PBMCs using TRIzol. The diagnosis of Graves' disease was made according to American Thyroid Association guidelines. Patients for the study were recruited at an endocrinology department in Xi'an, China. Each patient gave approximately 10 milliliters of peripheral blood, collected in an EDTA anticoagulant tube. PBMCs were isolated by Ficoll Paque Plus density gradient separation without further T cell sorting. An Agilent 2100 Bioanalyzer and agarose gel were used to assess RNA quality, and a NanoDrop 2000 was used to measure RNA concentration. The library was built by means of multiplex PCR. Sequenced on an Illumina HiSeq 4000. TCR beta libraries were built with iRepertoire HTBI primers and Arm-PCR amplification of CDR3 regions. PCR products were gel purified before sequencing. The original pipeline was this. Gene usage analysis of CDR3 amino acid clonotypes used the 50 to 70 TRBV and about 14 TRBJ segments found across samples. COPE and FqMerger were used to merge the filtered high-quality paired reads into contigs. Contigs were aligned with BLAST to IMGT TRBV, TRBD and TRBJ reference genes, and CDR3 was defined per IMGT. Any clonotype with a frequency above 0.1% was counted as a highly expanded clone. Shannon entropy was used to measure repertoire diversity, and the Gini coefficient was used to measure V-J evenness. A clonotype was considered public if more than one individual shared it. Using fastp trimming at Q25 and MiXCR clonotype assembly, TCRdb reanalyzed the public sequencing data and kept in-frame beta chains. Rows with one shared CDR3 protein collapse into an entry with the most common genes and DNA. For this entry, the V and J calls and clone size follow TCRdb and not the study's own pipeline. For this sample the table gives fewer than 400,000 distinct CDR3 sequences, of which roughly a fifth were detected only once. Jointly, the top ten make up 29% of the sample.

Sequenced here: peripheral blood mononuclear cells (PBMCs), sampled when the disease was refractory, from a patient treated with antithyroid drugs. This TCR was recovered from a female donor with Graves disease.

The CDR3 loop reads CASSVGLAADTQYF. In nucleotides, the sequence is TGTGCCAGCAGCGTGGGGCTAGCAGCAGATACGCAGTATTTT. The chain is assembled from TRBV27 and TRBJ2-3; the D gene is possibly TRBD1 or TRBD2, with 5 bases matching each. In the germline V gene (reference sequence), CDR1 corresponds to MNHEY and CDR2 to SMNVEV. Including cysteine and phenylalanine, the CDR3 has 14 amino acids. The kept DNA is CDR3 alone, 42 bases in frame from the first base. V is cut by 6 bases and J by 4 bases, and the space between the germline ends is 14 bases.